This T cell receptor beta chain was identified during a study of T cell changes during pregnancy in multiple sclerosis. The protocol was immunoSEQ multiplex PCR, while the TCRdb copy is restricted to in-frame clones and leaves out a portion. The sample yields 40,000 to 45,000 clones, approximately 92% seen once. V was clipped by 3 bases and J by 4 bases, with 11 bases between them. CDR1 SGHRS and CDR2 YFSETQ come from the germline V gene. This CDR3 is built from 14 residues. The chain employs TRBV5-1 and TRBJ1-3; D is possibly TRBD1 (5 bases). This clonotype was obtained from a female donor with multiple sclerosis, enrolled in a pregnancy study. Sequencing was carried out using peripheral blood. This CDR3 is CASSSGTEGNTIYF. DNA of the CDR3: TGCGCCAGCAGCTCCGGGACGGAGGGAAACACCATATATTTT.